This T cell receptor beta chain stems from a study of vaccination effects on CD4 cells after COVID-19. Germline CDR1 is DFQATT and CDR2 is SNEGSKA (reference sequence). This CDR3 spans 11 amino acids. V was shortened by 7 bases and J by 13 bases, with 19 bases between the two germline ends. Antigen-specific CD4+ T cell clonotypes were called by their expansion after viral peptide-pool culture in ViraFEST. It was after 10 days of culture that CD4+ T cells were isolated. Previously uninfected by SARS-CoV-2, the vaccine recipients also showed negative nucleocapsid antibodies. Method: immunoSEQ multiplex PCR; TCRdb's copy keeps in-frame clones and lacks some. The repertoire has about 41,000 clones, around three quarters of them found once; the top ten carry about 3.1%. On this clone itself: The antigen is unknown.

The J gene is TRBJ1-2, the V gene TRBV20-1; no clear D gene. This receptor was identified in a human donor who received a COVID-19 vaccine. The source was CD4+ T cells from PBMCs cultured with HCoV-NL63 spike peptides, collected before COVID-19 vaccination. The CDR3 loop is CSDKNEGNCTF. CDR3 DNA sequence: TGCAGTGACAAGAATGAGGGAAATTGCACCTTC.